This T cell receptor beta chain was identified during a study of T-cell reconstitution after alpha-beta-depleted transplantation in children. Broader study findings: From surviving recipient T cells and thymic progenitors came the high day-60 TCRbeta diversity observed in some patients. There were reportedly several hundred expanded graft clones from which alpha-beta T cells came about two months after transplant. A year had passed since transplant, and T-cell counts and diversity by then came mostly from newly produced T cells.

With respect to this clonotype: The target antigen is unknown.

Library preparation (for TCRbeta) was performed with unique molecular identifiers. TCRdb reprocessed the PCR reads with MiXCR, giving one entry per CDR3 protein. There are roughly 50,000 distinct CDR3 sequences in the sample; approximately 46% occur only once, and under 98% lies in the top ten. The CDR3 sequence is 14 residues long. V trimming: 5 bases; J trimming: 2 bases; junction bases outside the gene matches: 5. Germline V gene sequence: CDR1 SGHTA, CDR2 FQGNSA. The specimen was PBMCs, mostly from graft donor cells, collected 360 days after TCRalphabeta/CD19-depleted stem cell transplant. The receptor was isolated from a male patient younger than 18 who had a stem cell transplant for acute lymphoblastic leukemia, so the T cells may come from the graft donor. The V gene is TRBV7-2, the J gene TRBJ2-7, with TRBD1 matching 8 bases. In nucleotides, the CDR3 is TGTGCCAGCAGCGTCGGACAGGGACCCTACGAGCAGTACTTC. This encodes CASSVGQGPYEQYF.